This TCR beta chain was identified in a study of blood T cell repertoires in COVID-19. The overall study: PBMCs, B-cell-depleted T cells, or T cells were the source of the cDNA or gDNA that made up the material.

The V gene's germline CDR1 is MNHEY and CDR2 SVGAGI. V lost 6 bases and J 1 base, leaving 12 bases between the germline ends. CDR3 length: 15 amino acids. Assay used: immunoSEQ multiplex PCR; TCRdb lists only in-frame clones, some missing. The sample records 85,000 or so clones, 81% being singletons. Source material: peripheral blood. The chain couples TRBV6-5 to TRBJ2-2; D remains unclear. This TCR derives from a man older than 75 with acute or convalescent COVID-19. The chain's CDR3 is CASRVRLGNTGELFF. CDR3 coding DNA: TGTGCCAGCAGGGTGAGACTCGGGAACACCGGGGAGCTGTTTTTT.